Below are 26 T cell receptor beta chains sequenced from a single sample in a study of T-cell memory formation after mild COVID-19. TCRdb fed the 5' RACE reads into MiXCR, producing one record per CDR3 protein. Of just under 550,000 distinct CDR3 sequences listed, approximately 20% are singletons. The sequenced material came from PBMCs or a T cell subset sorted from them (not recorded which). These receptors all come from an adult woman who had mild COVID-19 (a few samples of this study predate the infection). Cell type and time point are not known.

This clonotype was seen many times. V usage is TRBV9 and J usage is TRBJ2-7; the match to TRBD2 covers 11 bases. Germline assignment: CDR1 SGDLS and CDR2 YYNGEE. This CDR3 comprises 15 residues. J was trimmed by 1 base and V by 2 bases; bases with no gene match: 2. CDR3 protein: CASSVLAGGSYEQYF. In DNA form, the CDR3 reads TGTGCCAGCAGCGTCCTAGCGGGGGGTTCCTACGAGCAGTACTTC.

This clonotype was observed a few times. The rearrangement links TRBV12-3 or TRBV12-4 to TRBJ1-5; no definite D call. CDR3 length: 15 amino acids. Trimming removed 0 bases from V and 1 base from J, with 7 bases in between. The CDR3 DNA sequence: TGTGCCAGCAGTTTAGCAGGTGCAAGCAATCAGCCCCAGCATTTT. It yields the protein CASSLAGASNQPQHF.

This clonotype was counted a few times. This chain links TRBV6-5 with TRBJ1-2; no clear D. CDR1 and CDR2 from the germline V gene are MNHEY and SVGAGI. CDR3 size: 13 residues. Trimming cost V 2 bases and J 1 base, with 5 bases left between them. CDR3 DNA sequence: TGTGCCAGCAGTTACGAGAATAACTATGGCTACACCTTC. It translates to CASSYENNYGYTF.

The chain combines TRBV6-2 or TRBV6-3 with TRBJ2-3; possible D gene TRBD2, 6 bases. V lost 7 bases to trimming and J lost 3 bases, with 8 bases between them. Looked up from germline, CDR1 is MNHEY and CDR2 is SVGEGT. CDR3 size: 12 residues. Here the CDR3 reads CASTTRTDTQYF. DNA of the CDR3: TGTGCCAGCACGACTAGAACAGATACGCAGTATTTT.

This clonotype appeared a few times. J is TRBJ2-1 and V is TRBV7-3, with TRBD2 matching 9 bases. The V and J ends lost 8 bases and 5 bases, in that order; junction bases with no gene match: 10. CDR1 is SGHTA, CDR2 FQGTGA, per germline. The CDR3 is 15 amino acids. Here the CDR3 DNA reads TGTGCCAGCGGGAAGGGGTCTAGCGGGAACAATGAGCAGTTCTTC. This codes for CASGKGSSGNNEQFF.

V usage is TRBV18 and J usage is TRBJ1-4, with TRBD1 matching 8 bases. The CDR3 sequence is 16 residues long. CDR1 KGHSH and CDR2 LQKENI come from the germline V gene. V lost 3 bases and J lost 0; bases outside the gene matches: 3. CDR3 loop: CASSPRQGTTNEKLFF. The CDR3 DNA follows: TGTGCCAGCTCACCTAGACAGGGGACAACTAATGAAAAACTGTTTTTT.

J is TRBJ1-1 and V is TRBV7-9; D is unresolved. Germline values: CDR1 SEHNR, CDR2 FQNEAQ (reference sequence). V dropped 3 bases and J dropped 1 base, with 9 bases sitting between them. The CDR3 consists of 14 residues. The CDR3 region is CASSFAGANTEAFF. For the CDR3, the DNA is TGTGCCAGCAGCTTCGCCGGAGCGAACACTGAAGCTTTCTTT.

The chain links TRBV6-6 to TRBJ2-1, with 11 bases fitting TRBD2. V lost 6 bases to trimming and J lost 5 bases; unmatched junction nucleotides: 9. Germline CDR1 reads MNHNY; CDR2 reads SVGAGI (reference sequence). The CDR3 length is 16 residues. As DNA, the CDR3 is TGTGCCAGCAGGCCGCCCTCTAGCGGGGGGAACAATGAGCAGTTCTTC. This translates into CASRPPSSGGNNEQFF.

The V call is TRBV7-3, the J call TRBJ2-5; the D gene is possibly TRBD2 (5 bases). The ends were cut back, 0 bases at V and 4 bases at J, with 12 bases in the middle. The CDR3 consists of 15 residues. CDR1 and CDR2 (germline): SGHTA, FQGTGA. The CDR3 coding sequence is TGTGCCAGCAGCTTAACCGGGATCTCGGGAGAGACCCAGTACTTC. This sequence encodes CASSLTGISGETQYF.

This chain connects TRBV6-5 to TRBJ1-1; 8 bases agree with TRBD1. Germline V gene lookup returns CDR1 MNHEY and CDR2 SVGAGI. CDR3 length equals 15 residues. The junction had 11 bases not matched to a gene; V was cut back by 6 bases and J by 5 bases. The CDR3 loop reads CASRPQGALGTEAFF. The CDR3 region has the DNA TGTGCCAGCAGGCCCCAGGGGGCGCTGGGTACTGAAGCTTTCTTT.

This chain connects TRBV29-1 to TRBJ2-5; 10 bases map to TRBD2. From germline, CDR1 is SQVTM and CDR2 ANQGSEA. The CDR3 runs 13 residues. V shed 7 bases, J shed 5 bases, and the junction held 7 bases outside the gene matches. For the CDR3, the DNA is TGCAGCGCCCGGCTAGCGGGAGTTGAGACCCAGTACTTC. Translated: CSARLAGVETQYF.

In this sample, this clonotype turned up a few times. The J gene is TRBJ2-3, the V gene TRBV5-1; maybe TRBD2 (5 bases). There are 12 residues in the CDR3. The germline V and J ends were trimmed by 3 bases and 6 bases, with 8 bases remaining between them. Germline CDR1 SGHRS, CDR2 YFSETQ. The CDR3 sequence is CASSSSLDTQYF. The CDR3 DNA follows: TGCGCCAGCAGCTCTAGCTTGGATACGCAGTATTTT. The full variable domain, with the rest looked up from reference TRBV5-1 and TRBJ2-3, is KAGVTQTPRYLIKTRGQQVTLSCSPISGHRSVSWYQQTPGQGLQFLFEYFSETQRNKGNFPGRFSGRQFSNSRSEMNVSTLELGDSALYLCASSSSLDTQYFGPGTRLTVL.

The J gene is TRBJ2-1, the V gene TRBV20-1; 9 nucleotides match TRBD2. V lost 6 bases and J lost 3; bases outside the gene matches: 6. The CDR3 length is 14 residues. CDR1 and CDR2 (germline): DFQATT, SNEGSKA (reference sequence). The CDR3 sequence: CSAVAGASYNEQFF. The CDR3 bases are TGCAGTGCCGTAGCGGGAGCAAGCTACAATGAGCAGTTCTTC.

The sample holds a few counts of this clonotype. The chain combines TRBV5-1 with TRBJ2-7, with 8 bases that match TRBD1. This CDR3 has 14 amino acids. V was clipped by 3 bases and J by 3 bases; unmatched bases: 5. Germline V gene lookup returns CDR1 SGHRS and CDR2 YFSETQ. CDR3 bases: TGCGCCAGCAGCTATCCGGGACAGGACTACGAGCAGTACTTC. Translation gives CASSYPGQDYEQYF. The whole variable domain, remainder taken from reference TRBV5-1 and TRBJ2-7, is KAGVTQTPRYLIKTRGQQVTLSCSPISGHRSVSWYQQTPGQGLQFLFEYFSETQRNKGNFPGRFSGRQFSNSRSEMNVSTLELGDSALYLCASSYPGQDYEQYFGPGTRLTVT.

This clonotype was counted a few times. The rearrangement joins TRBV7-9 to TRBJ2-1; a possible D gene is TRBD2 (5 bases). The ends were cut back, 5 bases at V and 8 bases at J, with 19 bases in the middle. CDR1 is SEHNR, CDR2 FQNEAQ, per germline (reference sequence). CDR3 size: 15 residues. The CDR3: CASSPRVARRDEQFF. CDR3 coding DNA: TGTGCCAGCAGCCCCCGGGTAGCAAGGCGGGATGAGCAGTTCTTC. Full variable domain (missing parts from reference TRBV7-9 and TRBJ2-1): DTGVSQNPRHKITKRGQNVTFRCDPISEHNRLYWYRQTLGQGPEFLTYFQNEAQLEKSRLLSDRFSAERPKGSFSTLEIQRTEQGDSAMYLCASSPRVARRDEQFFGPGTRLTVL.

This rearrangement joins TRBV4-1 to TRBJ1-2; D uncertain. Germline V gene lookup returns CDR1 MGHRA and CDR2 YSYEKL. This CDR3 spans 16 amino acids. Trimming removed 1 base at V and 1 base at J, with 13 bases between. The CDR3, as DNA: TGCGCCAGCAGCCAAGTGGTCCAGACTGTTAACTATGGCTACACCTTC. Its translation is CASSQVVQTVNYGYTF.

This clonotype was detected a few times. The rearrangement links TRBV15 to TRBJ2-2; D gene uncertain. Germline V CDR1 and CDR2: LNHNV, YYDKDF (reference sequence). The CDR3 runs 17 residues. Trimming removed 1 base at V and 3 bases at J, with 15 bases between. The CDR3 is CATSRVPDIVDTGELFF. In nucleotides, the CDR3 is TGTGCCACCAGCAGAGTCCCCGACATTGTGGACACCGGGGAGCTGTTTTTT.

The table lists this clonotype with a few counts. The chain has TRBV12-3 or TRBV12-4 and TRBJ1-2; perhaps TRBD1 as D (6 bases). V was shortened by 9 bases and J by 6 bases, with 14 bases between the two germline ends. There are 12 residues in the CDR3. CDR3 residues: CASTGGPDGYTF. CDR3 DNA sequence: TGTGCCAGTACCGGGGGGCCTGATGGCTACACCTTC.

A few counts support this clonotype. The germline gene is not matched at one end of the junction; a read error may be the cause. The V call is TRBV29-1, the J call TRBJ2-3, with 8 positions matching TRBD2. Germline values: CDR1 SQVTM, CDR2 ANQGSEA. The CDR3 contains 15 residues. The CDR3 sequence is CSIEPTSGNTDTQYF. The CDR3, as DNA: TGCAGCATTGAACCCACTAGCGGTAACACAGATACGCAGTATTTT.

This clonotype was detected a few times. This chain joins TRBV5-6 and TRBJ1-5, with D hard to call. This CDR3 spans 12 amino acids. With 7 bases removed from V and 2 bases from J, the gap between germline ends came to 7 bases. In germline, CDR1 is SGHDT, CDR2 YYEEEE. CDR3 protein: CASHRGNQPQHF. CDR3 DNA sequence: TGTGCCAGCCACCGGGGCAATCAGCCCCAGCATTTT.

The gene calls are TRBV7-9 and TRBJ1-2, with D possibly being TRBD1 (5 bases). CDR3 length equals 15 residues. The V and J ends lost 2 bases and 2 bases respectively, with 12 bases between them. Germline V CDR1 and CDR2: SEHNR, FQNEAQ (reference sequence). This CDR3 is CASSLSPGDNYGYTF. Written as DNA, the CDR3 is TGTGCCAGCAGCTTATCTCCCGGGGACAACTATGGCTACACCTTC.

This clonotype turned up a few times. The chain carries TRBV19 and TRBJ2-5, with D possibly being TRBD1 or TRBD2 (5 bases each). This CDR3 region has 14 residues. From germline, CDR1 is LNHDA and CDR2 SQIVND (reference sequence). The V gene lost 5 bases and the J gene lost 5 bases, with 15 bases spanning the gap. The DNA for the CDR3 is TGTGCCAGTAGTGGGACGGGAACGGGGGAGACCCAGTACTTC. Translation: CASSGTGTGETQYF.

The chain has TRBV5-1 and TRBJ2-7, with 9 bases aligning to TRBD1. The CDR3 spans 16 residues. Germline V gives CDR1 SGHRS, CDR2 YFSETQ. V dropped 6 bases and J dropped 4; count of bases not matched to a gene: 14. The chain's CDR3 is CASTTGQGSRDYEQYF. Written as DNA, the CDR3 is TGCGCCAGCACCACCGGACAGGGGAGTAGGGATTACGAGCAGTACTTC.

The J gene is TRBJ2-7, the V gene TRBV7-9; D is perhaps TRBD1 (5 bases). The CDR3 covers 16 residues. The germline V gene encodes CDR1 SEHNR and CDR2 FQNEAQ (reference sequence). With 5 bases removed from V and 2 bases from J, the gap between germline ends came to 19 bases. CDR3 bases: TGTGCCAGCAGCCTAGGCTTCGGACAAGGCCCCTACGAGCAGTACTTC. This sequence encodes CASSLGFGQGPYEQYF.

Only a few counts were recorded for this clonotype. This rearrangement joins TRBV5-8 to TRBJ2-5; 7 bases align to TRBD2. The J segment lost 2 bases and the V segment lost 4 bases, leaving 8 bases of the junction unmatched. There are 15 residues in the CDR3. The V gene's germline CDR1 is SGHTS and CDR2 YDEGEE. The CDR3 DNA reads TGTGCCAGCAGCCGACTAGCTCTGGGGCAAGAGACCCAGTACTTC. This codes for CASSRLALGQETQYF.

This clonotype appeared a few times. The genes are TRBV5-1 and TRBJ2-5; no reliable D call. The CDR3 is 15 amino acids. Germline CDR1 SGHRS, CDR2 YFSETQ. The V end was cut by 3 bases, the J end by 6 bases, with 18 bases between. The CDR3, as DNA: TGCGCCAGCAGCTCGGATAGTAGTAATTCGAAGACCCAGTACTTC. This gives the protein CASSSDSSNSKTQYF.